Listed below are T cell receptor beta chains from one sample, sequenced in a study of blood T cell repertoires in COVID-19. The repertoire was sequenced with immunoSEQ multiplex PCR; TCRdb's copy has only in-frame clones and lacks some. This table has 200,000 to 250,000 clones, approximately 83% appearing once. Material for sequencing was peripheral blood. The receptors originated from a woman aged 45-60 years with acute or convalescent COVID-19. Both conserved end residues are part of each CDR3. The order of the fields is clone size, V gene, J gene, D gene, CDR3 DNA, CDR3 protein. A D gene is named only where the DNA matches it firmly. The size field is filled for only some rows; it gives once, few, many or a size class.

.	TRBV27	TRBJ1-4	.	TGTGCCAGCAGAAGAATCAGGGGAAAACTGTTTTTT	CASRRIRGKLFF
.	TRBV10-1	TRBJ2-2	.	TGCGCCACCCAACGGCTAGAGCCCGGGGAGCTGTTTTTT	CATQRLEPGELFF
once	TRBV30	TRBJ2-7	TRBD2	TGTGCCTGGGGAGGGACTAGCGGAAGCTACGAGCAGTACTTC	CAWGGTSGSYEQYF
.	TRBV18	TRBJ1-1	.	TGTGCCAGCTCACCGACGAACAGGGTCGAAGCTTTCTTT	CASSPTNRVEAFF
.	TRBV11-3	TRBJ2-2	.	TGTGCCAGCAGCCCGTCTCCTCGGGACACCGGGGAGCTGTTTTTT	CASSPSPRDTGELFF
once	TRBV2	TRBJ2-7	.	TGTGCCACGAAGGGGACATCCTACGAGCAGTACTTC	CATKGTSYEQYF
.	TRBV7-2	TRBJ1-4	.	TGTGCCAGCAGCTTAGAGTCTCAGGGGATGGGGAAACTGTTTTTT	CASSLESQGMGKLFF
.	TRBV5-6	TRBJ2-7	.	TGTGCCAGCAGTTCCCTCTTGTCCAGGGTCCTGTACGAGCAGTACTTC	CASSSLLSRVLYEQYF
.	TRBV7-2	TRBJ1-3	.	TGTGCCAGCAGACCCCCGGGAACTCGAGGGAACACCATATATTTT	CASRPPGTRGNTIYF
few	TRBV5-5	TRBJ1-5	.	TGTGCCAGCAGCTTGACCCGACAGAACAATCAGCCCCAGCATTTT	CASSLTRQNNQPQHF
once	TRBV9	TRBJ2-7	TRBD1	TGTGCCAGCAGCTTGACAGGGGACCCCAGCCGTGGCGAGCAGTACTTC	CASSLTGDPSRGEQYF
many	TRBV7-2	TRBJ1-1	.	TGTGCCAGCAGCGGACAAACCCCGAAGAACACTGAAGCTTTCTTT	CASSGQTPKNTEAFF
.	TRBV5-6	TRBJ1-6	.	TGTGCCAGCAGCCTCGGACGGGAAAATTCACCCCTCCACTTT	CASSLGRENSPLHF
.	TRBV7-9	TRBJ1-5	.	TGTGCCAGCAGCTTAACAGGGAATGTAGGTCAGCCCCAGCATTTT	CASSLTGNVGQPQHF
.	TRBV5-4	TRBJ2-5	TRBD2	TGTGCCAGCAGCGCCTCTGGGACTAGCAGACAAGAGACCCAGTACTTC	CASSASGTSRQETQYF
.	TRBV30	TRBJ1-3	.	TGTGCCTGGAGTGACGCGGGAAACACCATATATTTT	CAWSDAGNTIYF
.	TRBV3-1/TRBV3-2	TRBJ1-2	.	TGTGCCAGCGGAAATGAGGCAGTGAATGGCTACACCTTC	CASGNEAVNGYTF
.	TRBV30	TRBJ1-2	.	TGTGCCTGCCTCCGGGAGTACAGCCGAGGCTACACCTTC	CACLREYSRGYTF
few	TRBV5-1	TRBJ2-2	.	TGCGCCAGCAGCTTCCGACAGGCGATGAACACCGGGGAGCTGTTTTTT	CASSFRQAMNTGELFF
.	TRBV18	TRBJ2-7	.	TGTGCCAGCTCACCACGATCTGGGGAGAAGCAGTACTTC	CASSPRSGEKQYF
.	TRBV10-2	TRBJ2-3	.	TGCGCCAGCAGTGAGGATGGCGGTCTCACAGATACGCAGTATTTT	CASSEDGGLTDTQYF
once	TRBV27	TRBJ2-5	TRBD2	TGTGCCAGCAGTTTTAGCGGGGGGGCCGGAGAGACCCAGTACTTC	CASSFSGGAGETQYF
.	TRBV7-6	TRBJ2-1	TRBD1	TGTGCCAGCAGCTTAGTGCAGGGGGAATACAATGAGCAGTTCTTC	CASSLVQGEYNEQFF
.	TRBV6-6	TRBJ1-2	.	TGTGCCAGCACACCGACACAGAACTATGGCTACACCTTC	CASTPTQNYGYTF
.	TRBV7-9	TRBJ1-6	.	TGTGCCAGCAGCTCGACAGGCCACTATAATTCACCCCTCCACTTT	CASSSTGHYNSPLHF
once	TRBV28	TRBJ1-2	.	TGTGCCAGTATGGATTCCAGGGTCTCTAACTATGGCTACACCTTC	CASMDSRVSNYGYTF
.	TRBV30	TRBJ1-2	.	TGTGCCTGGAGTGCCCGCTTGTTCGGTGGCTACACCTTC	CAWSARLFGGYTF
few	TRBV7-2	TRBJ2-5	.	TGTGCCAGCAGCGCTGCGGGGCAAGAGACCCAGTACTTC	CASSAAGQETQYF
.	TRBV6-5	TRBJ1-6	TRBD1	TGTGCCAGCAGTATCCGGGACAGGGATAATTCACCCCTCCACTTT	CASSIRDRDNSPLHF
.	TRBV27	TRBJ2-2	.	TGTGCCAGCATTTCTGAAAGTAGCAGGGACACCGGGGAGCTGTTTTTT	CASISESSRDTGELFF
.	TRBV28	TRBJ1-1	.	TGTGCCAGCAGTTCGAGAGGGGGTACTGAAGCTTTCTTT	CASSSRGGTEAFF
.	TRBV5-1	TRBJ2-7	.	TGCGCCAGCAGCCCGAACTTCGGGCAGGGAACCTACGAGCAGTACTTC	CASSPNFGQGTYEQYF
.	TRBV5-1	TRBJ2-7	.	TGCGCCAGCAGCCTGGGGAGTCCGGCCGAGCAGTACTTC	CASSLGSPAEQYF
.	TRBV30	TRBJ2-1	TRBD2	TGTGCCTGGAGTTCGACTAGCGGGGGGCCCGGGTGGAATGAGCAGTTCTTC	CAWSSTSGGPGWNEQFF
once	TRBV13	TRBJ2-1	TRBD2	TGTGCCAGCAGCTCGACCTTCGGGACTAGCGGGATTTATGAGCAGTTCTTC	CASSSTFGTSGIYEQFF
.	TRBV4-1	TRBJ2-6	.	TGCGCCAGCAGCCGAGTTTTGAGCTCTGGGGCCAACGTCCTGACTTTC	CASSRVLSSGANVLTF
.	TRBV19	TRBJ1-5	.	TGTGCCAGTAGTGTACAGAGAAATCAGCCCCAGCATTTT	CASSVQRNQPQHF
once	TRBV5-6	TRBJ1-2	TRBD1	TGTGCCAGCAGCTTGGTTGGCACAGGGGGCTATGGCTACACCTTC	CASSLVGTGGYGYTF
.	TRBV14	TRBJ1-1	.	TGTGCCAGCAGCCAATCGCGGGACACTGAAGCTTTCTTT	CASSQSRDTEAFF
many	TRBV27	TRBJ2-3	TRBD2	TGTGCCAGCAGTCCTCGGGACTACACAGATACGCAGTATTTT	CASSPRDYTDTQYF
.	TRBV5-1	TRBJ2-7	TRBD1	TGCGCCAGCAGCTGGACTCCGGGACAGAACTACGAGCAGTACTTC	CASSWTPGQNYEQYF
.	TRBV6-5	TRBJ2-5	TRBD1	TGTGGGGTGGGGACAGTACAAGAGACCCAGTACTTC	CGVGTVQETQYF
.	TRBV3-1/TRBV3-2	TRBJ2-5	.	TGTGCCAGCAGCCAAGATCACTCCGAGGGAGCGACCCAGTACTTC	CASSQDHSEGATQYF
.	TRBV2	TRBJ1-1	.	TGTGCCAGCAGTCTAGAGGGCACTGAAGCTTTCTTT	CASSLEGTEAFF
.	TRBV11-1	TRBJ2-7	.	TGTGCCAGCAGCCGAGGACAGCCCTACGAGCAGTACTTC	CASSRGQPYEQYF
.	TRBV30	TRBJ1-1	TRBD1	TGTGCCTGGAGTGGGACAGGGCCTACTGAAGCTTTCTTT	CAWSGTGPTEAFF
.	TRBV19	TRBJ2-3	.	TGTGCCAGTTCCCCGACTAACACAGATACGCAGTATTTT	CASSPTNTDTQYF
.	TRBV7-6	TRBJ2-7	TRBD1	TGTGCCAGCAGCCAGGACAGGGGAGGCCCCTACGAGCAGTACTTC	CASSQDRGGPYEQYF
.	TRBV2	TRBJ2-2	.	TGTGCCAGCAGTGAGGGGCCAGGTTACACCGGGGAGCTGTTTTTT	CASSEGPGYTGELFF
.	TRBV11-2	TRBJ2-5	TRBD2	TGTGCCAGCAGCACCCCTAGCGGGAGCTTAGAGACCCAGTACTTC	CASSTPSGSLETQYF
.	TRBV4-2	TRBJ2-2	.	TGTGCCAGCAGCCAAGAGAAGCCGAACACCGGGGAGCTGTTTTTT	CASSQEKPNTGELFF
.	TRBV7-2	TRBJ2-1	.	TGTGCCAGCAGCTTAGCCAGCGGCACCTACAATGAGCAGTTCTTC	CASSLASGTYNEQFF
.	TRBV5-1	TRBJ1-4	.	TGCGCCAGCAGCTTGGACGGGGTTAATGAAAAACTGTTTTTT	CASSLDGVNEKLFF
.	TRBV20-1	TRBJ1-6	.	TGCGGGGGGAAAGATAATTCACCCCTCCACTTT	CGGKDNSPLHF
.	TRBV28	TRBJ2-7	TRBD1	TGTGCCAGCAGTTTATCGGACAGGGGGGGTGAGCAGTACTTC	CASSLSDRGGEQYF
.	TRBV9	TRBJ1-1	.	TGTGCCAGCACTCGGGGGTGGGGGACTGAAGCTTTCTTT	CASTRGWGTEAFF
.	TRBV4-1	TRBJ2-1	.	TGCGCCAGCAGCAGCGGAGGACGAAATGAGCAGTTCTTC	CASSSGGRNEQFF